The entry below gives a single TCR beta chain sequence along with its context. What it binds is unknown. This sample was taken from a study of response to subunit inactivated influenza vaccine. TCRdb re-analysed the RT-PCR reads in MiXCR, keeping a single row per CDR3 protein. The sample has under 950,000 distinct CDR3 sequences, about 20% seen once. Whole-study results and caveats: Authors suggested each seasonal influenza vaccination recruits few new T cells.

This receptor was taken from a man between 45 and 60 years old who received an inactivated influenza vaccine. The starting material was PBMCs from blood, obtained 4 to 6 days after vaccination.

DNA for the CDR3: TGTGCCAGCAGCCAATTGACAGGGGGTACAGATACGCAGTATTTT. Its translation is CASSQLTGGTDTQYF. The chain is built from TRBV4-2 and TRBJ2-3; 9 bases line up with TRBD1. CDR3 length: 15 residues. Germline V lookup: CDR1 LGHNA, CDR2 YNFKEQ. Unmatched junction bases numbered 3, after V lost 2 bases and J lost 3 bases.